Here is one T cell receptor (beta chain) with its context. Authors' analysis steps: Reference gene primer amplification gave nucleated cell count estimates. Produced via immunoSEQ multiplex PCR; TCRdb's table is partial and in-frame only. The DNA was the basis for D and trimming; V, J and clone size are from that table. The sample has about 190,000 clones, roughly 80% seen once. This sample is part of a study of blood T cell repertoires in COVID-19. On the study more broadly: COVID-19 samples collected from the United States, Italy and Spain covered acute and convalescent phases. PBMCs, B-cell-depleted T cells, or T cells provided the cDNA or gDNA that made up the material.

CDR1 and CDR2 from the germline V gene are LNHDA and SQIVND (reference sequence). V lost 0 bases and J 0 bases, leaving 10 bases between the germline ends. The CDR3 totals 16 residues. The chain links TRBV19 to TRBJ2-3; D remains ambiguous. Specimen: peripheral blood. The TCR sequence derives from a man in his fifties who had recovered from COVID-19. CDR3 sequence: CASSIDRQASTDTQYF. In DNA form, the CDR3 reads TGTGCCAGTAGTATAGATCGGCAGGCTAGCACAGATACGCAGTATTTT.